A selection of T cell receptor beta chains follows, all from one sample in a study of cytomegalovirus exposure and HLA in healthy donors. Profiled with immunoSEQ multiplex PCR; TCRdb holds only in-frame clones, not every one. The table has over 100,000 clones, around 78% seen once. The sequenced material came from PBMCs. The receptors were sampled from a woman in her 30s in good health and CMV-seropositive. The CDR3 runs from the conserved cysteine through the conserved F or W. Each record gives: V gene, J gene, D gene, clone size, CDR3 DNA, CDR3 protein. The D gene is left open where the match is weak. The size of a clone is reported for some rows only, either as once, few or many, or as a class for expanded clones.

>TRBV9|TRBJ1-4|-|few
TGTGCCAGCAGCGTTGCACTCTCTAATGAAAAACTGTTTTTT
CASSVALSNEKLFF
>TRBV15|TRBJ2-7|-|-
TGTGCCACCAGCAGAGATTTAGCCGAGCAGTACTTC
CATSRDLAEQYF
>TRBV4-1|TRBJ2-2|TRBD1|once
TGCGCCAGCAGCAGTCGACAGGGGTTCAACACCGGGGAGCTGTTTTTT
CASSSRQGFNTGELFF
>TRBV29-1|TRBJ2-1|-|-
TGCAGCGTTGAGGGGGCGAGTGTATCCTACAATGAGCAGTTCTTC
CSVEGASVSYNEQFF
>TRBV5-1|TRBJ2-5|-|-
TGCGCCAGCAGTCTAACTTTTGAGACCCAGTACTTC
CASSLTFETQYF
>TRBV5-1|TRBJ1-6|-|-
TGCGCCAGCAGCTTGGCCGGGCAGGGCAGATTACCCCTCCACTTT
CASSLAGQGRLPLHF
>TRBV20-1|TRBJ1-1|TRBD1|-
TGCAGTGCCAAGGACAGGGAAGCTTTCTTT
CSAKDREAFF
>TRBV27|TRBJ2-1|TRBD1|-
TGTGCCACCGCGGCTCGGGGACAGGGGAACAATGAGCAGTTCTTC
CATAARGQGNNEQFF
>TRBV2|TRBJ2-7|TRBD1|-
TGTGCCAGCAGTTGGACAGGGGGCGCGGATGAGCAGTACTTC
CASSWTGGADEQYF
>TRBV19|TRBJ1-3|TRBD1|few
TGTGCCAGTAGTCTTCGGACAGGACCTACACGGGGAAACACCATATATTTT
CASSLRTGPTRGNTIYF
>TRBV28|TRBJ2-7|-|-
TGTGCCAGCAGCCCAGGGTACAACGACGAGCAGTACTTC
CASSPGYNDEQYF
>TRBV6-6|TRBJ1-5|TRBD1|-
TGTGCCAGCAGCAACCAGGGGGCGAGGAGCAATCAGCCCCAGCATTTT
CASSNQGARSNQPQHF
>TRBV28|TRBJ1-3|-|-
TGTGCCAGCAGTTTAACGCAGGGACTTAACTCTGGAAACACCATATATTTT
CASSLTQGLNSGNTIYF
>TRBV4-3|TRBJ2-2|-|-
TGCGCCAGCAGCGAAGCTCCGAACACCGGGGAGCTGTTTTTT
CASSEAPNTGELFF
>TRBV15|TRBJ2-1|-|-
TGTGCCACCAGCAGGCAGGGGAGTCACAATGAGCAGTTCTTC
CATSRQGSHNEQFF
>TRBV28|TRBJ1-6|-|-
TGTGCCAGCAGTTTAAGGAGAGCATATAGTTCACCCCTCCACTTT
CASSLRRAYSSPLHF
>TRBV10-3|TRBJ2-7|TRBD2|-
TGTGCCACTCTACTAGCGGGGAGCTACGAGCAGTACTTC
CATLLAGSYEQYF
>TRBV28|TRBJ2-7|TRBD1|-
TGTGCCAGCAGTTTATTGTCGACAGGGAGCTCCTACGAGCAGTACTTC
CASSLLSTGSSYEQYF
>TRBV11-2|TRBJ1-1|-|few
-
CASSWGQGARGQQLTF